These 15 T cell receptor beta chains originate from one sample sequenced in a study of shared clonotypes between healthy human individuals. TCRdb's table, derived via immunoSEQ multiplex PCR, lists solely in-frame clones and lacks some. The sample includes millions of clones, 85% to 95% seen only once; the top ten take around 0.15%. What was sequenced was naive CD4+ T cells sorted from blood. Subset of the sample: CD45RA+ positively selected. These receptors came from a young man in good health.

This clone was seen only once. The same CDR3 can be traced to other DNA sequences in this sample. The chain recombines TRBV20-1 with TRBJ1-1; no firm D call. V was clipped by 5 bases and J by 2 bases, with 6 bases between them. This CDR3 region has 11 residues. CDR1 is DFQATT, CDR2 SNEGSKA, per germline (reference sequence). CDR3 in amino acids: CSAPGNTEAFF. Here the CDR3 DNA reads TGCAGTGCTCCCGGCAACACTGAAGCTTTCTTT.

A note on this clone: The same CDR3 can be traced to other DNA sequences in this sample. The chain joins TRBV18 to TRBJ2-7, with D uncertain. CDR3 length: 12 residues. Looked up from germline, CDR1 is KGHSH and CDR2 is LQKENI. The germline V and J ends were trimmed by 3 bases and 4 bases, with 7 bases remaining between them. The CDR3: CASSPGKYEQYF. CDR3 DNA: TGTGCCAGCTCACCTGGGAAGTACGAGCAGTACTTC. Using reference TRBV18 and TRBJ2-7 for the parts outside the CDR3, the full variable domain is NAGVMQNPRHLVRRRGQEARLRCSPMKGHSHVYWYRQLPEEGLKFMVYLQKENIIDESGMPKERFSAEFPKEGPSILRIQQVVRGDSAAYFCASSPGKYEQYFGPGTRLTVT.

A remark on this clone: The sample carries other DNA sequences with the same CDR3. The V and J genes are TRBV11-2 and TRBJ2-7; D uncertain. The CDR3 is 13 residues long. Germline lookup yields CDR1 SGHAT and CDR2 FQNNGV. V lost 3 bases and J 4 bases, leaving 10 bases between the germline ends. The CDR3, as DNA: TGTGCCAGCAGCTTGGACGGGTTATACGAGCAGTACTTC. Translating gives CASSLDGLYEQYF.

The V gene is TRBV20-1, the J gene TRBJ2-5, with D uncertain. The germline gives CDR1 DFQATT, CDR2 SNEGSKA (reference sequence). V lost 4 bases and J 3 bases, leaving 6 bases between the germline ends. This CDR3 is 11 amino acids long. CDR3 nucleotides: TGCAGTGCTACAGTAAAAGAGACCCAGTACTTC. Protein sequence: CSATVKETQYF.

J is TRBJ2-5 and V is TRBV5-6, with a weak D call TRBD2 (6 bases). The CDR3 spans 16 residues. V lost 6 bases to trimming and J lost 4 bases, with 22 bases between them. The V gene's germline CDR1 is SGHDT and CDR2 YYEEEE. CDR3 nucleotide sequence: TGTGCCAGCATCGCCAGTGGGCGGGATACGTTAGAGACCCAGTACTTC. Protein sequence: CASIASGRDTLETQYF.

The chain joins TRBV11-2 to TRBJ1-1; D may be TRBD1 (6 bases). With 5 bases removed from V and 0 bases from J, the gap between germline ends came to 16 bases. This CDR3 comprises 16 residues. CDR1 SGHAT and CDR2 FQNNGV come from the germline V gene. The chain's CDR3 is CASSLLGGPLNTEAFF. CDR3 bases: TGTGCCAGCAGCCTATTAGGGGGGCCCTTGAACACTGAAGCTTTCTTT.

This chain joins TRBV30 and TRBJ2-2; 11 bases line up with TRBD2. Trimming took 4 bases from V and 8 from J; bases not matched to a gene: 12. CDR1 and CDR2 (germline): GTSNPN, SVGIG (reference sequence). The CDR3 length is 16 residues. DNA for the CDR3: TGTGCCTGGAAAGGTGGGCTAGCGGGAGGCGCGGGGGAGCTGTTTTTT. It codes for CAWKGGLAGGAGELFF.

V gene TRBV30 combines with J gene TRBJ2-5, with 9 bases matching TRBD2. V was clipped by 0 bases and J by 14 bases; unmatched bases: 10. This CDR3 has 13 residues. Germline values: CDR1 GTSNPN, CDR2 SVGIG (reference sequence). The CDR3 bases are TGTGCCTGGAGTGTACGAGGCGGGGGGGCCGTATACTTC. Translation gives CAWSVRGGGAVYF.

Regarding this clone: The same CDR3 is also encoded by other DNA sequences in this sample. This chain links TRBV7-2 with TRBJ2-5; D assignment may be TRBD1 or TRBD2 (6 bases each). V dropped 5 bases and J dropped 2 bases, with 12 bases sitting between them. From germline, CDR1 is SGHTA and CDR2 FQGNSA. The CDR3 has 14 amino acids. Written as DNA, the CDR3 is TGTGCCAGCAGCCTTGGAGGGGGACAAGAGACCCAGTACTTC. Translation gives CASSLGGGQETQYF. The full variable domain, rest sourced from reference TRBV7-2 and TRBJ2-5, is GAGVSQSPSNKVTEKGKDVELRCDPISGHTALYWYRQSLGQGLEFLIYFQGNSAPDKSGLPSDRFSAERTGGSVSTLTIQRTQQEDSAVYLCASSLGGGQETQYFGPGTRLLVL.

The CDR3 DNA follows: TGTGCCAGCAGCGGCGGGACTAGGCCAGAAGAGACCCAGTACTTC. Amino acid sequence: CASSGGTRPEETQYF. V gene TRBV9 combines with J gene TRBJ2-5, with 8 bases identical to TRBD2. The CDR3 has 15 amino acids. CDR1 and CDR2 (germline): SGDLS, YYNGEE. Germline trimming cut 3 bases from V and 3 bases from J; bases unmatched to any gene: 7.

The gene calls are TRBV28 and TRBJ2-1; 9 positions agree with TRBD1. Looked up from germline, CDR1 is MDHEN and CDR2 is SYDVKM. There are 17 residues in the CDR3. V gave up 6 bases and J gave up 6 bases; unmatched junction bases: 15. The CDR3 DNA is TGTGCCAGCAGGCGAGCTGTTGGGACAGGGTATCTCAATGAGCAGTTCTTC. Encoded protein: CASRRAVGTGYLNEQFF.

This chain uses TRBV25-1 with TRBJ2-7; the match to TRBD1 covers 10 bases. CDR1 and CDR2 (germline): MGHDK, SYGVNS. CDR3 length equals 15 residues. J was trimmed by 2 bases and V by 3 bases; bases with no gene match: 4. Written as DNA, the CDR3 is TGTGCCAGCAGTGACCTAGGGACAGGGGCCTACGAGCAGTACTTC. Translated, it gives CASSDLGTGAYEQYF.

Comment on this clone: The sample has other DNA sequences that encode this CDR3 too. The chain has TRBV5-1 and TRBJ2-3; the match to TRBD1 covers 8 bases. Germline loops: CDR1 SGHRS, CDR2 YFSETQ. J gave up 3 bases and V 2 bases, and 2 bases lay outside the gene matches. This CDR3 has 14 amino acids. The CDR3 here is CASSFGQGTDTQYF. As DNA, the CDR3 is TGCGCCAGCAGCTTCGGACAGGGAACAGATACGCAGTATTTT.

The chain employs TRBV4-3 and TRBJ1-1; no clear D. The CDR3 length is 13 residues. V was cut by 2 bases and J by 1 base, with 5 bases left in between. The germline gives CDR1 LGHNA, CDR2 YSLEER. The CDR3 loop is CASSQLANTEAFF. CDR3 in DNA: TGCGCCAGCAGCCAATTGGCGAACACTGAAGCTTTCTTT.

As for this clone: One junction end does not reproduce the germline sequence, and a read error may be involved. The V gene is TRBV5-1, the J gene TRBJ1-6; maybe TRBD1 (5 bases). This CDR3 region has 16 residues. In germline, CDR1 is SGHRS, CDR2 YFSETQ. The CDR3 is CASSLGLDGGSVSLHF. The DNA for the CDR3 is TGTGCCAGCAGCTTGGGACTGGACGGCGGGTCAGTTTCCCTCCACTTT.